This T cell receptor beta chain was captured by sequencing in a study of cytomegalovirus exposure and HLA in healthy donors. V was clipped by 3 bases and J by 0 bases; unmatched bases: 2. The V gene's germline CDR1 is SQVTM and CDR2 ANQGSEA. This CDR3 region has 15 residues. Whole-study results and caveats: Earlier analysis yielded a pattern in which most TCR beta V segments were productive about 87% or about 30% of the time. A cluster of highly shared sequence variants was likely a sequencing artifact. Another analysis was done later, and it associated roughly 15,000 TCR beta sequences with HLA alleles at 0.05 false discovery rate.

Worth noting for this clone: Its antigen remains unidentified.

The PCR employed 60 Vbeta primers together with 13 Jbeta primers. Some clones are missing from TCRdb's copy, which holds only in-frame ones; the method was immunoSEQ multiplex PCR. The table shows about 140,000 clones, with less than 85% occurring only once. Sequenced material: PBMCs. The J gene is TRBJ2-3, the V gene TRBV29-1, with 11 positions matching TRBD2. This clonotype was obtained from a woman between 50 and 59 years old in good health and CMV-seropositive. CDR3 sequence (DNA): TGCAGCGTTGATGGGACTAGCGGAAGCACAGATACGCAGTATTTT. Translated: CSVDGTSGSTDTQYF.